This entry describes one T cell receptor (beta chain). Its target is unknown. Trimming removed 7 bases at V and 8 bases at J, with 25 bases between. The CDR3 sequence is 16 residues long. Germline V gives CDR1 SGHDT, CDR2 YYEEEE. The record originates from a study of cytomegalovirus exposure and HLA in healthy donors. Study results and limitations: There were over 150 TCR beta chains listed as cytomegalovirus-associated. Further analysis was carried out later, and it showed several of the most significant clusters appearing linked to common viral pathogens.

Amplification used 60 Vbeta primers and 13 Jbeta primers. Original processing notes: About 9.9 million of the roughly 77 million unique TCR beta chains counted in a later analysis were shared. Sequencing used immunoSEQ multiplex PCR; TCRdb keeps in-frame clones, though not all of them. The V and J calls and the clone size are those of that table, but D and trimming were determined from the DNA. The sample contains 140,000 to 150,000 clones, 73% of which appear only once. The V call is TRBV5-6, the J call TRBJ2-4; D is unclear. The sample taken for sequencing was PBMCs. This TCR was recovered from a woman between 18 and 29 years old in good health and CMV-seronegative. The CDR3 DNA sequence: TGTGCCAGCTCGCTTGAAGGTTTTGGCGGATTCGACATTCAGTACTTC. Its protein is CASSLEGFGGFDIQYF.